Below are 29 T cell receptor beta chains sequenced from a single sample in a study of blood T cells in healthy people across ages. Primed by a sample-barcoded 5' primer and a J-beta primer mix, a second PCR proceeded for 7 to 11 cycles. TCRdb re-called the 5' RACE reads with MiXCR, one entry per CDR3 protein. This table holds more than 700,000 distinct CDR3 sequences, roughly 46% found once. Source material: blood. The receptor set was obtained from an elderly man in good health.

This chain connects TRBV2 to TRBJ1-2; TRBD1 aligns across 10 bases. Looked up from germline, CDR1 is SNHLY and CDR2 is FYNNEI. The CDR3 loop spans 13 amino acids. The ends lost 5 bases at V and 7 bases at J; junction bases unmatched: 4. The DNA of the CDR3 is TGTGCCAGCAGTACGGACAGGGGGACTGGCTACACCTTC. It codes for CASSTDRGTGYTF.

V and J are TRBV7-3 and TRBJ1-1; possible D gene TRBD1, 5 bases. The V and J ends lost 4 bases and 4 bases respectively, with 13 bases between them. Germline V gives CDR1 SGHTA, CDR2 FQGTGA. The CDR3 consists of 14 residues. Here the CDR3 reads CASSSQPGGTEAFF. CDR3 nucleotide sequence: TGTGCCAGCAGCTCCCAACCCGGGGGCACTGAAGCTTTCTTT.

This clonotype was observed many times. The V and J genes are TRBV7-2 and TRBJ2-1, with 10 bases matching TRBD1. The CDR3 has 14 amino acids. CDR1 and CDR2 from the germline V gene are SGHTA and FQGNSA. Trimming at V came to 8 bases and at J to 8 bases, leaving 9 bases not matched to a gene. The CDR3 sequence is CASGSGTGVDEQFF. Written as DNA, the CDR3 is TGTGCCAGCGGATCCGGGACAGGGGTCGATGAGCAGTTCTTC.

The chain combines TRBV7-9 with TRBJ1-4, with D maybe TRBD1 (6 bases). The CDR3 has 15 amino acids. The germline V and J ends were trimmed by 5 bases and 0 bases, with 10 bases remaining between them. Germline V gene sequence: CDR1 SEHNR, CDR2 FQNEAQ (reference sequence). CDR3 in amino acids: CASSTGQSTNEKLFF. CDR3 coding DNA: TGTGCCAGCAGCACCGGACAGTCAACTAATGAAAAACTGTTTTTT.

The genes are TRBV5-1 and TRBJ1-2; the match to TRBD1 covers 7 bases. The CDR3 spans 15 residues. V was clipped by 3 bases and J by 2 bases; unmatched bases: 7. Germline V gives CDR1 SGHRS, CDR2 YFSETQ. CDR3 residues: CASSSQGQPNYGYTF. The DNA of the CDR3 is TGCGCCAGCAGCTCACAGGGACAGCCCAACTATGGCTACACCTTC.

This clonotype was seen only a few times. V and J are TRBV4-3 and TRBJ1-5; 7 bases map to TRBD1. The ends lost 2 bases at V and 9 bases at J; junction bases unmatched: 7. CDR3 length: 14 residues. Germline CDR1 LGHNA, CDR2 YSLEER. The CDR3 reads CASSQNRGGRPQHF. Written as DNA, the CDR3 is TGCGCCAGCAGCCAAAACAGGGGCGGCCGGCCCCAGCATTTT.

This chain joins TRBV2 and TRBJ2-5; a weak D match, TRBD2 (6 bases). Between the trimmed V and J ends, which lost 4 bases and 1 base, there was a span of 13 bases. This CDR3 region has 15 residues. Per the germline V gene, CDR1 is SNHLY and CDR2 is FYNNEI. The CDR3 loop reads CASSGGSGRQETQYF. CDR3 sequence (DNA): TGTGCCAGCAGTGGGGGCAGCGGGCGCCAAGAGACCCAGTACTTC.

The rearrangement links TRBV7-9 to TRBJ2-7; D not resolved. Germline V gives CDR1 SEHNR, CDR2 FQNEAQ (reference sequence). The V gene lost 8 bases and the J gene lost 5 bases, with 13 bases spanning the gap. The CDR3 length is 12 residues. The CDR3 region has the DNA TGTGCCAGCGGTACGACCTTCCACGAGCAGTACTTC. Its protein product is CASGTTFHEQYF.

This clonotype was found many times. The chain carries TRBV29-1 and TRBJ2-1; D is uncertain. The CDR3 is 13 amino acids. V gave up 4 bases and J gave up 7 bases, with 14 bases separating them. Germline CDR1 SQVTM, CDR2 ANQGSEA. The chain's CDR3 is CSVGQVSQNEQFF. CDR3 DNA sequence: TGCAGCGTTGGGCAGGTCAGTCAAAATGAGCAGTTCTTC.

The rearrangement joins TRBV20-1 to TRBJ2-5; D not certain. The V and J ends lost 0 bases and 4 bases respectively, with 9 bases between them. Germline V gene data show CDR1 as DFQATT and CDR2 as SNEGSKA (reference sequence). The length of the CDR3 is 13 residues. DNA for the CDR3: TGCAGTGCTAGAGATGAAAATAGAGAGACCCAGTACTTC. It yields the protein CSARDENRETQYF.

A few counts support this clonotype. The chain links TRBV4-1 to TRBJ1-5, with TRBD1 matching over 7 bases. CDR3 length: 15 residues. Trimming at V came to 2 bases and at J to 4 bases, leaving 5 bases not matched to a gene. Germline CDR1 reads MGHRA; CDR2 reads YSYEKL. As DNA, the CDR3 is TGCGCCAGCAGCCAACTCCTGACAGGGAATCAGCCCCAGCATTTT. This codes for CASSQLLTGNQPQHF.

This clonotype was seen a few times. J is TRBJ2-7 and V is TRBV28, with D tentatively TRBD1 (6 bases). CDR1 MDHEN and CDR2 SYDVKM come from the germline V gene. The ends were cut back, 7 bases at V and 4 bases at J, with 17 bases in the middle. The CDR3 loop spans 14 amino acids. This CDR3 reads CASTTTGPPYEQYF. CDR3 sequence (DNA): TGTGCCAGCACCACGACAGGTCCCCCGTACGAGCAGTACTTC.

The chain carries TRBV20-1 and TRBJ2-3, with TRBD2 matching over 7 bases. V gave up 3 bases and J gave up 2 bases; unmatched junction bases: 8. This CDR3 contains 15 residues. CDR1 and CDR2 from the germline V gene are DFQATT and SNEGSKA (reference sequence). The CDR3, as DNA: TGCAGTGCTAGTTCCACGGGGGGAATCACAGATACGCAGTATTTT. Encoded protein: CSASSTGGITDTQYF.

This sequence joins TRBV5-4 and TRBJ2-3; tentative D call: TRBD1 (6 bases). The CDR3 is 15 amino acids. From germline, CDR1 is SGHNT and CDR2 YYREEE (reference sequence). Trimming took off 2 bases at V and 2 bases at J, with 12 bases between the two ends. The CDR3 region has the DNA TGTGCCAGCAGCTTTCAGGGGACGGTCACAGATACGCAGTATTTT. The encoded protein is CASSFQGTVTDTQYF.

The chain joins TRBV7-2 to TRBJ2-5; maybe TRBD1 (5 bases). TRBJ2-7 matches the DNA end more closely, so the J call is doubtful. Looked up from germline, CDR1 is SGHTA and CDR2 is FQGNSA. The CDR3 spans 15 residues. The CDR3 sequence is CASSATVGEAYEQYF. CDR3 DNA: TGTGCCAGCAGCGCGACAGTAGGCGAAGCCTACGAGCAGTACTTC.

The chain couples TRBV20-1 to TRBJ2-2; no reliable D call. V gave up 3 bases and J gave up 4 bases, with 15 bases separating them. In germline, CDR1 is DFQATT, CDR2 SNEGSKA (reference sequence). CDR3 length equals 15 residues. CDR3 bases: TGCAGTGCTAGCCCGATCCGGGCCCGCACCGGGGAGCTGTTTTTT. It codes for CSASPIRARTGELFF.

This clonotype was recorded at least ten times. CDR3: CSVQPTGGNYGYTF. CDR3 sequence (DNA): TGCAGCGTTCAACCGACAGGGGGGAACTATGGCTACACCTTC. The chain links TRBV29-1 to TRBJ1-2; 9 nucleotides align to TRBD1. The CDR3 loop spans 14 amino acids. Looked up from germline, CDR1 is SQVTM and CDR2 is ANQGSEA. J gave up 2 bases and V 5 bases, and 6 bases lay outside the gene matches.

V usage is TRBV20-1 and J usage is TRBJ2-4, with 7 bases fitting TRBD1. Germline assignment: CDR1 DFQATT and CDR2 SNEGSKA (reference sequence). The CDR3 is 11 amino acids. In DNA, the CDR3 is TGCACCGGATTACAGGGGAGCATTCAGTACTTC. This encodes CTGLQGSIQYF.

The chain couples TRBV5-1 to TRBJ2-1; no definite D call. The V and J ends lost 4 bases and 11 bases respectively, with 13 bases between them. Germline V gene sequence: CDR1 SGHRS, CDR2 YFSETQ. The CDR3 is 12 residues long. In DNA, the CDR3 is TGCGCCAGCAGCCTTGTCCTGGATAAGCAGTTCTTC. This translates into CASSLVLDKQFF.

This clonotype appeared a few times. This chain uses TRBV28 with TRBJ2-1; 12 nucleotides agree with TRBD2. V trimming: 6 bases; J trimming: 7 bases; junction bases outside the gene matches: 10. The germline CDR1 and CDR2 sequences are MDHEN and SYDVKM. The CDR3 contains 16 residues. CDR3 coding DNA: TGTGCCAGCAGCCCTACACTAGCGGGAGGAGTAAATGAGCAGTTCTTC. The encoded protein is CASSPTLAGGVNEQFF.

This clonotype has ten or more counts. This sequence joins TRBV20-1 and TRBJ2-3; 9 bases fit TRBD1. This CDR3 contains 15 residues. With 6 bases clipped from V and 5 bases from J, the junction kept 12 bases outside the gene matches. The germline V gene encodes CDR1 DFQATT and CDR2 SNEGSKA (reference sequence). Written as DNA, the CDR3 is TGCAGTGCGAGAAACCGGGACAGGGTTAGAGATACGCAGTATTTT. It specifies CSARNRDRVRDTQYF.

The chain couples TRBV6-2 or TRBV6-3 to TRBJ2-2; 8 bases fit TRBD1. Germline V gives CDR1 MNHEY, CDR2 SVGEGT. There are 14 residues in the CDR3. Trimming removed 6 bases from V and 4 bases from J; junction bases left unmatched: 4. The CDR3 DNA reads as TGTGCCAGCAGCTGGACAGGGCCCACCGGGGAGCTGTTTTTT. It is translated as CASSWTGPTGELFF.

This clonotype appeared a few times. The chain employs TRBV20-1 and TRBJ2-7; the match to TRBD2 covers 10 bases. The trim removed 5 bases at V and 3 bases at J, leaving 10 bases unmatched. Germline V lookup: CDR1 DFQATT, CDR2 SNEGSKA (reference sequence). There are 15 residues in the CDR3. CDR3 coding DNA: TGCAGTGCTCGTCATTCTAGCGGGAGCTTCTACGAGCAGTACTTC. It translates to CSARHSSGSFYEQYF.

This sequence joins TRBV6-1 and TRBJ1-6; no definite D call. V lost 1 base and J 5 bases, leaving 12 bases between the germline ends. Germline V gene sequence: CDR1 MNHNS, CDR2 SASEGT. The CDR3 contains 16 residues. The DNA for the CDR3 is TGTGCCAGCAGTGAAGGGGGTCCGCTCGATAATTCACCCCTCCACTTT. It translates to CASSEGGPLDNSPLHF.

This clonotype was seen a single time. The J gene is TRBJ2-1, the V gene TRBV27, with 9 bases matching TRBD2. TRBJ2-7 explains the end of the DNA better; the J call may be wrong. Germline V CDR1 and CDR2: MNHEY, SMNVEV (reference sequence). The CDR3 has 14 residues. The CDR3 region is CAARGGTSLNEQYF. In nucleotides, the CDR3 is TGTGCCGCCAGGGGGGGGACTAGCCTCAATGAGCAGTACTTC.

This clonotype showed up just a few times. The CDR3 sequence: CSARNLAGFTDTQYF. DNA for the CDR3: TGCAGTGCTAGGAATCTAGCGGGATTCACAGATACGCAGTATTTT. This rearrangement joins TRBV20-1 to TRBJ2-3; 9 positions match TRBD2. Trimming at V came to 3 bases and at J to 2 bases, leaving 6 bases not matched to a gene. CDR1 is DFQATT and CDR2 is SNEGSKA in the germline V gene (reference sequence). The CDR3 contains 15 residues.

This clonotype was detected only a few times. The J gene is TRBJ1-1, the V gene TRBV3-1; 8 bases line up with TRBD1. This CDR3 region has 14 residues. Germline trimming cut 2 bases from V and 4 bases from J; bases unmatched to any gene: 3. The germline V gene has CDR1 LGHDT and CDR2 YNNKEL (reference sequence). The CDR3: CASSQNTGGTEAFF. The CDR3 DNA reads TGTGCCAGCAGCCAAAATACAGGGGGCACTGAAGCTTTCTTT.

The CDR3 reads CASSRERQNYGYTF. The CDR3 bases are TGTGCCAGCAGCCGAGAGCGACAGAACTATGGCTACACCTTC. The rearrangement links TRBV14 to TRBJ1-2, with D perhaps matching TRBD1 (5 bases). Trimming cost V 4 bases and J 2 bases, with 11 bases left between them. CDR3 length: 14 residues. CDR1 is SGHDN, CDR2 FVKESK, per germline. The full variable domain, its missing parts supplied by reference TRBV14 and TRBJ1-2, is EAGVTQFPSHSVIEKGQTVTLRCDPISGHDNLYWYRRVMGKEIKFLLHFVKESKQDESGMPNNRFLAERTGGTYSTLKVQPAELEDSGVYFCASSRERQNYGYTFGSGTRLTVV.

For this clonotype: The CDR3 does not end in the conserved phenylalanine or tryptophan, so this is likely a read error. J is TRBJ2-1 and V is TRBV5-1, with 7 bases lining up with TRBD2. Unmatched junction bases numbered 6, after V lost 0 bases and J lost 0 bases. Germline V gene sequence: CDR1 SGHRS, CDR2 YFSETQ. This CDR3 comprises 17 residues. The chain's CDR3 is CASSLVGGGSSYNEQFV. CDR3 nucleotides: TGCGCCAGCAGCTTGGTTGGGGGAGGGAGCTCCTACAATGAGCAGTTCGTC.